Listed below are T cell receptor beta chains from one sample, sequenced in a study of T-cell reconstitution after alpha-beta-depleted transplantation in children. MiXCR, run by TCRdb on the PCR reads, gives a single entry per CDR3 protein. The sample carries 120,000 or so distinct CDR3 sequences, about 21% recorded once. The sequencing used PBMCs, mostly from graft donor cells, collected 180 days after TCRalphabeta/CD19-depleted stem cell transplant. Receptors originate from a male patient between 2 and 9 years old who had a stem cell transplant for chronic granulomatous disease, so the T cells may come from the graft donor. CDR3s include the opening cysteine and the closing phenylalanine or tryptophan. D genes are given only for firm matches. Only part of the rows carry a size: once, few, many, or a class if the clone is expanded.

clone_size	v_call	d_call	j_call	cdr3_nt	cdr3_aa
many	TRBV15	TRBD2	TRBJ2-1	TGTGCCACCAGCAGAGGTCCAGGACTAGCGGGGGAGTATGAGCAGTTCTTC	CATSRGPGLAGEYEQFF
.	TRBV20-1	.	TRBJ1-2	TGCAGTGCTAGTGGGGGGCTCTATGGCTACACCTTC	CSASGGLYGYTF
many	TRBV29-1	.	TRBJ2-5	TGCAGCGTCCCAGATGAGGGGTCACGTCAAGAGACCCAGTACTTC	CSVPDEGSRQETQYF
.	TRBV7-2	.	TRBJ2-2	TGTGCCAGCAGCTGGGGCACCGGGGAGCTGTTTTTT	CASSWGTGELFF
.	TRBV20-1	.	TRBJ1-2	TGCAGTGCTCAGACCGGGCAGGGGATTAACTATGGCTACACCTTC	CSAQTGQGINYGYTF
few	TRBV20-1	.	TRBJ2-7	TGCAGTGCTTGGGACGGGTCCTACGAGCAGTACTTC	CSAWDGSYEQYF
.	TRBV7-2	.	TRBJ1-1	TGTGCCAGCAGCCCCCACGGCAACACTGAAGCTTTCTTT	CASSPHGNTEAFF
many	TRBV29-1	TRBD1	TRBJ2-7	TGCAGCGTTGTACAGGGGGCTTCCTACGAGCAGTACTTC	CSVVQGASYEQYF
.	TRBV28	.	TRBJ1-1	TGTGCCAGCAGTTTTCGTAACACTGAAGCTTTCTTT	CASSFRNTEAFF
.	TRBV20-1	.	TRBJ2-7	TGCAGTGCTGGACCCTACGAGCAGTACTTC	CSAGPYEQYF
many	TRBV19	.	TRBJ2-5	TGTGCCAGTCGTTTCGCTAGTCAAGAGACCCAGTACTTC	CASRFASQETQYF
.	TRBV5-1	.	TRBJ2-5	TGCGCCAGCAGCTTGGGGGGAGCTGGGCAAGAGACCCAGTACTTC	CASSLGGAGQETQYF
many	TRBV20-1	TRBD2	TRBJ2-1	TGCAGTGCTCTAACGGGAGGCTACAATGAGCAGTTCTTC	CSALTGGYNEQFF
few	TRBV29-1	.	TRBJ2-5	TGCAGCGTTGGGGGCAGACTAGAAGAGACCCAGTACTTC	CSVGGRLEETQYF